This T cell receptor (beta chain) derives from a study of blood T cells in healthy people across ages. Whole-study results and caveats: Donors of long life had a larger count of naive CD4+ cells and greater diversity than aged donors. Lack of knowledge of donor CMV status possibly confounded expanded clonotype changes. A strong correlation between TCR beta diversity and naive T cell percentage was seen.

Concerning this clonotype itself: Its antigen remains unidentified.

A J-beta primer mix and a sample-barcoded 5' primer were used in a second PCR of roughly 6 to 11 cycles. TCRdb redid the calling of the 5' RACE reads with MiXCR, one entry per CDR3 protein. Altogether roughly 570,000 distinct CDR3 sequences are present, roughly 29% being singletons, with the ten largest covering approximately 17%. The germline V gene encodes CDR1 SGDLS and CDR2 YYNGEE. The CDR3 has 13 amino acids. Trimming stripped 0 bases from V and 5 bases from J, with 8 bases between. The clonotype comes from a woman aged 70-85 years in good health. This chain joins TRBV9 and TRBJ2-5; D is undetermined. Sequencing was carried out using blood. CDR3 sequence reads: CASSVGGVETQYF. The CDR3 nucleotides are TGTGCCAGCAGCGTAGGTGGCGTGGAGACCCAGTACTTC.